This passage covers 31 T cell receptor beta chains from one sample sequenced in a study. TCRdb called the 5' RACE reads again in MiXCR, with one record for every CDR3 protein. The sample has over 50,000 distinct CDR3 sequences, around 26% seen once; the top ten hold 2.5% to 3.5%. Specimen: tumor-infiltrating naive CD4+ T cells sorted from the breast tumor. Subset specified: naive CD4+ T cells, CD4+CD45RA+CD25-. The receptors originated from a female donor with breast cancer.

This clonotype was picked up many times. This rearrangement joins TRBV6-5 to TRBJ1-1; D is undetermined. Germline values: CDR1 MNHEY, CDR2 SVGAGI. Trimming shortened V by 6 bases and J by 5 bases, and 10 bases separated the two germline ends. The CDR3 has 12 amino acids. DNA of the CDR3: TGTGCCAGCAGCTCGGGAGGGACTGAAGCTTTCTTT. Amino acid sequence: CASSSGGTEAFF.

The chain has TRBV5-1 and TRBJ2-1; 9 bases align to TRBD2. Germline V CDR1 and CDR2: SGHRS, YFSETQ. Trimming at V came to 0 bases and at J to 6 bases, leaving 4 bases not matched to a gene. This CDR3 is built from 15 residues. The CDR3 spells CASSLDRTSVNEQFF. The CDR3 DNA reads TGCGCCAGCAGCTTGGACAGGACTAGCGTCAATGAGCAGTTCTTC.

The chain joins TRBV5-1 to TRBJ1-5; D unresolved. V was trimmed by 0 bases and J by 7 bases, leaving 14 bases between them. Germline V CDR1 and CDR2: SGHRS, YFSETQ. The CDR3 spans 15 residues. The CDR3, as DNA: TGCGCCAGCAGCTTGGAGCCGGGTTCGTTCCAGCCCCAGCATTTT. Translation gives CASSLEPGSFQPQHF.

This clonotype was seen a few times. The genes are TRBV7-8 and TRBJ2-7, with TRBD1 matching 12 bases. Trimming removed 1 base from V and 6 bases from J; junction bases left unmatched: 7. Germline lookup yields CDR1 SGHVS and CDR2 FQNEAQ. The CDR3 is 16 amino acids. CDR3 nucleotide sequence: TGTGCCAGCAGCTTAGTTAAGGGACAGGGGGCATCCGAGCAGTACTTC. It yields the protein CASSLVKGQGASEQYF.

This clonotype has a handful of counts. The chain combines TRBV5-1 with TRBJ2-1, with TRBD2 as a possible D gene (5 bases). Trimming took 0 bases from V and 5 from J, leaving 6 bases between them. The CDR3 has 13 amino acids. The germline gives CDR1 SGHRS, CDR2 YFSETQ. The CDR3 protein is CASSLDGNNEQFF. The CDR3 coding sequence is TGCGCCAGCAGCTTGGACGGGAACAATGAGCAGTTCTTC. Looking up the rest from reference TRBV5-1 and TRBJ2-1 gives the full variable domain: KAGVTQTPRYLIKTRGQQVTLSCSPISGHRSVSWYQQTPGQGLQFLFEYFSETQRNKGNFPGRFSGRQFSNSRSEMNVSTLELGDSALYLCASSLDGNNEQFFGPGTRLTVL.

This clonotype has only a few counts. A junction end diverges from the germline sequence, so it may reflect a read error. V usage is TRBV5-1 and J usage is TRBJ2-4; tentative D call: TRBD2 (5 bases). Germline V gene lookup returns CDR1 SGHRS and CDR2 YFSETQ. The CDR3 length is 12 residues. DNA of the CDR3: TGCGCCAGCAGCTTGGACGGACTGACAAGAGAGTTC. Translating it yields CASSLDGLTREF.

The rearrangement links TRBV7-3 to TRBJ2-1; weak D call: TRBD1 (5 bases). The CDR3 consists of 15 residues. Germline-derived CDR1 and CDR2 are SGHTA and FQGTGA. V shed 2 bases and J shed 2 bases, with 10 bases lying between them. The CDR3 DNA follows: TGTGCCAGCAGCTTAGAGCAGGGTACCTACAATGAGCAGTTCTTC. Its translation: CASSLEQGTYNEQFF.

This clonotype occurred a few times. The chain couples TRBV9 to TRBJ1-2; TRBD1 is a possible D gene (5 bases). Trimming stripped 0 bases from V and 6 bases from J, with 12 bases between. CDR1 is SGDLS, CDR2 YYNGEE, per germline. The CDR3 sequence is 14 residues long. The CDR3 DNA reads TGTGCCAGCAGCGTAGGACAGTCCCCCCATGGCTACACCTTC. Amino acid sequence: CASSVGQSPHGYTF.

There are many counts of this clonotype. The chain links TRBV20-1 to TRBJ2-7, with 7 bases identical to TRBD1. Germline CDR1 and CDR2: DFQATT and SNEGSKA (reference sequence). The CDR3 is 13 residues long. Trimming took 3 bases from V and 0 from J; bases not matched to a gene: 2. CDR3 bases: TGCAGTGCTAGGAGGGACAGCTCCTACGAGCAGTACTTC. Encoded protein: CSARRDSSYEQYF.

There are a few counts of this clonotype. The chain recombines TRBV9 with TRBJ2-7; D tentatively fits TRBD1 or TRBD2 (5 bases each). Per germline, CDR1 SGDLS and CDR2 YYNGEE. The V and J ends lost 2 bases and 6 bases respectively, with 15 bases between them. This CDR3 has 14 residues. In nucleotides, the CDR3 is TGTGCCAGCAGCGTGACTGGGACCCCCCGCGAGCAGTACTTC. Amino acid sequence: CASSVTGTPREQYF.

This clonotype has at least ten counts. The chain uses TRBV20-1 and TRBJ2-7; D gene ambiguous. Per germline, CDR1 DFQATT and CDR2 SNEGSKA (reference sequence). The length of the CDR3 is 12 residues. V lost 3 bases and J lost 2, with 8 bases in between. CDR3 region: CSASADAYEQYF. CDR3 in DNA: TGCAGTGCTAGTGCGGATGCCTACGAGCAGTACTTC.

Comment on this clonotype: This may stem from a read error, because a much larger clone lies one nucleotide away. This rearrangement joins TRBV6-5 to TRBJ1-2; D uncertain. The CDR3 covers 13 residues. CDR1 and CDR2 (germline): MNHEY, SVGAGI. The CDR3 spells CASSYSAFYGYAF. The CDR3, as DNA: TGTGCCAGCAGTTACTCCGCGTTCTATGGCTACGCCTTC.

The chain uses TRBV11-2 and TRBJ1-5, with TRBD1 as a possible D gene (5 bases). The CDR3 has 17 residues. CDR1 is SGHAT, CDR2 FQNNGV, per germline. Deletions cut 4 bases from V and 6 bases from J, with 22 bases between. DNA of the CDR3: TGTGCCAGCAGCTCCCGGGGGGTATCAGGGACGGGTCAGCCCCAGCATTTT. It encodes CASSSRGVSGTGQPQHF.

This clonotype was recorded many times. In DNA, the CDR3 is TGCGCCAGCAGCCCCACGTCCGGGGGGAAGGAGACCCAGTACTTC. Amino acids: CASSPTSGGKETQYF. The chain joins TRBV5-1 to TRBJ2-5; 7 bases agree with TRBD2. The length of the CDR3 is 15 residues. Germline V gives CDR1 SGHRS, CDR2 YFSETQ. V was pared by 4 bases and J by 5 bases, with 11 bases of the junction left unmatched.

The chain uses TRBV7-2 and TRBJ2-3; 8 bases agree with TRBD1. This CDR3 has 15 residues. The germline V gene encodes CDR1 SGHTA and CDR2 FQGNSA. The V and J ends lost 4 bases and 2 bases, in that order; junction bases with no gene match: 5. The CDR3 DNA reads as TGTGCCAGCAGCTATAGGACAGGGAACACAGATACGCAGTATTTT. It encodes CASSYRTGNTDTQYF.

This rearrangement joins TRBV28 to TRBJ2-1; 8 bases agree with TRBD2. The CDR3 is 17 residues long. Losses at the gene ends were 3 bases for V and 1 base for J; bases not matched to a gene: 8. Germline values: CDR1 MDHEN, CDR2 SYDVKM. The CDR3 DNA is TGTGCCAGCAGTTTGGGGCGTCTAGCGGGTTCCTACAATGAGCAGTTCTTC. Amino acid sequence: CASSLGRLAGSYNEQFF.

This clonotype was found many times. One junction end does not reproduce the germline sequence, and a read error may be involved. The J gene is TRBJ2-5, the V gene TRBV5-1, with D unresolved. The CDR3 is made up of 12 amino acids. From germline, CDR1 is SGHRS and CDR2 YFSETQ. The CDR3 DNA sequence: TGTGCCAGCAGCTTAGGCCAAGAGACCCAGTACTTC. It encodes CASSLGQETQYF.

The chain employs TRBV4-2 and TRBJ1-2; TRBD1 might be the D (5 bases). The CDR3 extends over 15 amino acids. CDR1 is LGHNA, CDR2 YNFKEQ, per germline. V lost 0 bases and J lost 6, with 14 bases in between. The CDR3, as DNA: TGTGCCAGCAGCCAAGATCAGTTAAAGGGGAATGGCTACACCTTC. Residues: CASSQDQLKGNGYTF.

This clonotype was recorded at least ten times. This chain uses TRBV7-8 with TRBJ1-1; a possible D gene is TRBD1 (5 bases). The CDR3 loop spans 14 amino acids. The V end lost 6 bases, the J end lost 0 bases, and 11 bases lay between the germline ends. Germline V gene lookup returns CDR1 SGHVS and CDR2 FQNEAQ. The CDR3 nucleotides are TGTGCCAGCAGTCTGGGACCCTTGAACACTGAAGCTTTCTTT. Translation: CASSLGPLNTEAFF.

The rearrangement links TRBV9 to TRBJ1-2; 8 positions match TRBD1. Germline V CDR1 and CDR2: SGDLS, YYNGEE. V trimming: 0 bases; J trimming: 4 bases; junction bases outside the gene matches: 2. The CDR3 consists of 14 residues. This chain's CDR3 is CASSVGDRLYGYTF. The DNA for the CDR3 is TGTGCCAGCAGCGTAGGGGACAGGCTCTATGGCTACACCTTC.

This clonotype appeared a few times. The gene calls are TRBV5-1 and TRBJ2-1; 11 bases are a match to TRBD2. Germline CDR1 is SGHRS and CDR2 is YFSETQ. The CDR3 loop spans 16 amino acids. V lost 1 base, J lost 3 bases, and 3 bases stayed unmatched. In DNA form, the CDR3 reads TGCGCCAGCAGCTTGTTAGCGGGAGGGAACTACAATGAGCAGTTCTTC. Residues: CASSLLAGGNYNEQFF.

The chain recombines TRBV5-1 with TRBJ1-5; TRBD1 is a possible D gene (5 bases). The germline V gene has CDR1 SGHRS and CDR2 YFSETQ. This CDR3 spans 13 amino acids. V was shortened by 0 bases and J by 7 bases, with 8 bases between the two germline ends. The CDR3 DNA sequence: TGCGCCAGCAGCTTGGAGAGGGACCAGCCCCAGCATTTT. It encodes CASSLERDQPQHF. The full variable domain, completed using reference TRBV5-1 and TRBJ1-5, is KAGVTQTPRYLIKTRGQQVTLSCSPISGHRSVSWYQQTPGQGLQFLFEYFSETQRNKGNFPGRFSGRQFSNSRSEMNVSTLELGDSALYLCASSLERDQPQHFGDGTRLSIL.

V gene TRBV27 combines with J gene TRBJ1-2; no clear D gene. Trimming left V 2 bases short and J 5 bases short, with 9 bases between. The CDR3 totals 13 residues. Germline loops: CDR1 MNHEY, CDR2 SMNVEV (reference sequence). The CDR3 spells CASSLRGHYGYTF. For the CDR3, the DNA is TGTGCCAGCAGTTTAAGAGGGCATTATGGCTACACCTTC.

This clonotype was seen more than once but under ten times. J is TRBJ2-1 and V is TRBV5-1; 8 nucleotides agree with TRBD2. The CDR3 is 16 residues long. The germline V gene has CDR1 SGHRS and CDR2 YFSETQ. The ends lost 0 bases at V and 0 bases at J; junction bases unmatched: 2. The CDR3 sequence is CASSLELAASYNEQFF. CDR3 coding DNA: TGCGCCAGCAGCTTGGAACTAGCGGCCTCCTACAATGAGCAGTTCTTC.

This rearrangement joins TRBV20-1 to TRBJ2-3; the D gene is possibly TRBD1 (5 bases). The CDR3 runs to 14 residues. The V gene's germline CDR1 is DFQATT and CDR2 SNEGSKA (reference sequence). Trimming pared 5 bases from V and 0 bases from J, leaving 12 bases between. CDR3 sequence: CSAATGSSTDTQYF. The CDR3 DNA reads as TGCAGTGCTGCTACAGGATCGAGCACAGATACGCAGTATTTT.

This clonotype was observed a handful of times. The CDR3 region is CASSLDVKREGKNIQYF. The DNA for the CDR3 is TGTGCCAGCAGCTTAGACGTCAAGCGGGAGGGCAAAAACATTCAGTACTTC. The chain employs TRBV7-8 and TRBJ2-4; 10 bases match TRBD2. The CDR3 covers 17 residues. The germline gives CDR1 SGHVS, CDR2 FQNEAQ. V shed 1 base and J 3 bases; nucleotides not matched to a gene: 6.

The chain recombines TRBV7-9 with TRBJ2-7; TRBD2 aligns across 7 bases. CDR1 and CDR2 (germline): SEHNR, FQNEAQ (reference sequence). This CDR3 region has 12 residues. Losses at the gene ends were 8 bases for V and 7 bases for J; bases not matched to a gene: 8. The CDR3 region is CASGGRHLEQYF. CDR3 nucleotides: TGTGCCAGCGGCGGGAGACACCTGGAGCAGTACTTC.

The chain links TRBV20-1 to TRBJ2-6, with TRBD2 identical over 9 bases. The CDR3 is 17 residues long. Trimming cost V 6 bases and J 2 bases; bases outside gene matches: 11. Germline CDR1 is DFQATT and CDR2 is SNEGSKA (reference sequence). This CDR3 is CSAGAGGYGPGANVLTF. As DNA, the CDR3 is TGCAGTGCAGGAGCGGGGGGATATGGCCCTGGGGCCAACGTCCTGACTTTC.

This clonotype was seen ten or more times. V is TRBV7-2 and J is TRBJ1-1, with no clear D. The CDR3 is 14 amino acids. Trimming removed 4 bases at V and 4 bases at J, with 13 bases between. The germline V gene has CDR1 SGHTA and CDR2 FQGNSA. The CDR3 sequence: CASSSGRGSTEAFF. The CDR3, as DNA: TGTGCCAGCAGCTCCGGACGGGGAAGCACTGAAGCTTTCTTT.

The chain combines TRBV20-1 with TRBJ2-4; D may match TRBD1 or TRBD2 (6 bases each). CDR1 and CDR2 from the germline V gene are DFQATT and SNEGSKA (reference sequence). This CDR3 region has 16 residues. V shed 8 bases and J shed 1 base, with 21 bases lying between them. The CDR3 bases are TGCAGTTCCCTAATTCCCTTCGGGGGCGCCAAAAACATTCAGTACTTC. Its protein is CSSLIPFGGAKNIQYF.

V is TRBV9 and J is TRBJ1-5, with 10 bases fitting TRBD1. Germline CDR1 and CDR2: SGDLS and YYNGEE. V lost 3 bases to trimming and J lost 4 bases; unmatched junction nucleotides: 10. The CDR3 totals 17 residues. The CDR3 sequence is CASSGEGTGARNQPQHF. For the CDR3, the DNA is TGTGCCAGCAGCGGCGAGGGGACAGGGGCCCGGAATCAGCCCCAGCATTTT.